The entry that follows covers one T cell receptor beta chain sequence. The antigen this receptor binds is unknown. Base qualities are not provided; no much larger clone lies one nucleotide away. Reading from cysteine to phenylalanine, the CDR3 counts 15 amino acids. The entry retains the CDR3 DNA only, 45 bases that are in frame from base 1. Trimming accounts for 1 base at V and 4 bases at J, while the number of junction bases matched to no gene is 5. From a lookup of the germline V gene, CDR1 and CDR2 are MGHDK and SYGVNS. This specimen belongs to a study of cytomegalovirus exposure and HLA in healthy donors (dated by TCRdb to between 2016 and 2019). For the wider study: In an earlier analysis of about 560 of the donors, less than 350 Gb of sequence data and about 110 million unique TCR beta sequences from some 170 million T cells were reported. Approximately 330 gigabases of sequencing data and around 85 million unique TCR sequences made up an early release that covered approximately 650 HLA-typed donors. The genetic ancestry cluster associated with self-reported Caucasian donors included around four fifths of the 398 genotyped donors. The study aimed to test whether cataloging public T cell receptors could reveal signatures of past pathogen exposure. The T cell repertoires of roughly 660 subjects were profiled by immunosequencing and related to cytomegalovirus serostatus. Along with the roughly 700-subject first cohort, a separate validation cohort of over a hundred different subjects was used. To predict cytomegalovirus infection status, the study combined high-throughput TCR immunosequencing, statistical association of individual TCRs with disease status, and machine learning. A later analysis re-analyzed previously published TCR beta repertoires from roughly 630 donors and added high-resolution HLA genotyping to study TCR occurrence patterns. The later analysis used no new phenotypic data to find candidate immune exposures, relying instead on TCR beta sequences and their occurrence across donors. An earlier analysis of approximately 580 of the donors used high-throughput TCR beta sequencing to judge whether each TCR beta V gene segment behaved as functional or pseudogenic. Donor age, sex, ethnicity and CMV serostatus were compiled alongside the repertoire data. Genome-wide SNP genotypes for about 65% of the roughly 700 donors were used in a later genetic analysis, which treated that subset as a discovery cohort. All discovery cohort repertoires had been generated on a single sequencing platform. HLA typing covered class I and class II loci at four-digit resolution. Typing coverage varied by locus: about 620-630 donors for A, B, C, DRB1 and DQB1; roughly 510 for DQA1; over 600 for DPA1; some 470 for DPB1. Four to six DR-DQ haplotypes were handled as single units for association and clustering, since linkage in the cohort was strong. Across approximately 420 genotyped donors of the cohort, an average of approximately 240,000 unique TCR beta nucleotide sequences per donor were sequenced, and approximately 19% of those sequences were non-productive.

Summary of the overall study and its limitations: Immune exposure information for the cohort was limited to CMV serostatus. When HLA alleles, especially DR and DQ, strongly co-occurred, TCR associations were difficult to assign to individual alleles. A later analysis found that most CMV-associated TCR beta chains appeared HLA-restricted, with HLA associations seemingly driven largely by CMV exposure. In an earlier analysis of fewer than 700 of the donors, most TCR beta V segments appeared in productive rearrangements about 87% or about 30% of the time, broadly matching IMGT annotations. Because counts were too low, roughly 18 rarely observed V segments, including chromosome 9 orphons, were left out of the earlier analysis of 500 to 650 of the donors. HLA typing was unavailable for some donors at each locus, so association tests used only the typed subset. In vitro tests confirmed that a few of the cytomegalovirus-associated TCR beta chains recognize cytomegalovirus antigens. At a false discovery rate of 0.05, a later analysis linked some 18,000 TCR beta sequences to specific HLA alleles. Most TCR sequences were seen in very few donors, while some public TCRs were found in many individuals. In a later analysis, the rate of TCR association differed among HLA loci, with DRB1 alleles having the most associated TCRs and HLA-C alleles having the fewest. Some IMGT-functional V segments, including TRBV6-2 and TRBV6-3, could not be distinguished by the 87-base-pair reads and were therefore excluded. A later genetic analysis reported fewer N-insertions in productive TCRs among donors in an Asian-associated ancestry cluster than the roughly 670-donor mean. A later analysis reported that several top co-occurrence clusters appeared linked to parvovirus B19, influenza, CMV and Epstein-Barr virus. A later genetic analysis associated a missense DCLRE1C variant with V-gene and J-gene trimming of TCR beta chains, and an independent cohort replicated the association. A total of fewer than 200 TCR beta chains were listed by the study as associated with cytomegalovirus. A later analysis found that HLA-associated TCR beta chains were more clonally expanded and had lower generation probabilities than equally common non-associated chains. Roughly uniform sequencing depth across donors was assumed in presence/absence analyses, although this assumption may not hold. A cluster of highly shared sequence variants was judged likely to be a technical artifact of the sequencing pipeline. Cytomegalovirus status was reported to be diagnosed by the classifier with high specificity and sensitivity in both the original and validation cohorts. A further reported finding was that TCR beta sequences accurately predicted the HLA-A and HLA-B alleles for most subjects in the first cohort. Linkage disequilibrium might explain the correlated functional status among segregating V segments, but an unknown experimental factor could not be excluded. In this cohort, only TCR beta chains were sequenced, and detectable features were limited by the absence of alpha or paired-chain data. The authors suggested that the approach could potentially be extended to other disease states and immunological phenotypes.

To prepare the library, the immunoSEQ multiplex PCR assay was applied. For the multiplex PCR, a mixture combining 60 forward primers for TCR Vbeta segments and 13 reverse primers for TCR Jbeta segments was used. Amplification of the CDR3 region of rearranged TCR beta genes was performed with a multiplex PCR assay on genomic DNA. The amplified TCR beta libraries were sequenced on the Illumina HiSeq System as 87-base-pair reads. On the authors' methods: Across the 700 or so repertoires, a later analysis counted 75 million to 90 million unique TCR beta chains, roughly 11 million of which were shared by at least two donors. To remove PCR and sequencing errors, raw reads were error-corrected and collapsed into unique sequences using a nearest-neighbor algorithm that merged closely related sequences. To assign V, D and J gene segments, CDR3 sequences were aligned to IMGT reference sequences. For a sequence to be retained, a match of at least six nucleotides was required to both a V gene segment and a J gene segment. A rearrangement counted as productive if the CDR3 had no stop codons and remained in frame with V and J, and every other rearrangement counted as non-productive. Following IMGT convention, CDR3 was defined as the stretch from the second conserved V-encoded cysteine up to the conserved J-encoded phenylalanine. The earlier analysis of 587 of the donors excluded sequences that lacked an unambiguous match to a single V gene segment. An earlier analysis of over 450 of the donors classified V segments as functional when productive rearrangements were above 56.7% and as segregating when the standard deviation between donors was above 5%. A statistical classification framework was built to diagnose cytomegalovirus status from the catalog of TCR beta chain sequences. V and J gene assignment, in a later analysis, came from comparing TCR nucleotide sequences with IMGT/GENE-DB human TR gene sequences. In a later analysis, CDR3 sequences and most-parsimonious VDJ recombination scenarios were assigned using the TCRdist pipeline. A later analysis defined each TCR beta chain by its CDR3 amino acid sequence plus V-gene family, and excluded reads lacking a unique V-gene family. A later analysis removed 500 to 600 highly shared, low-generation-probability nucleotide sequences to deal with suspected cross-contamination and a sequencing artifact. A later analysis calculated a clonal expansion index for each public chain from normalized within-repertoire ranks of inferred template counts. Generation probabilities in a later analysis came from a VDJ recombination model fitted to out-of-frame rearrangements, and those results were checked against IGoR. In a later analysis, TCR-TCR, TCR-HLA and TCR-CMV co-occurrence was scored with hypergeometric tests, and a repertoire-size bias correction was applied to TCR pairs. A later analysis estimated false discovery rates by permuting HLA or CMV assignments 20 times. In a later analysis, co-occurring TCRs were grouped using DBSCAN, with TCRdist sequence similarity added in when clustering inside HLA-allele-positive subsets. Repertoires with fewer than 30,000 or more than 120,000 public chains, plus five repertoires with anomalous nucleotide sharing, were excluded from co-occurrence clustering. TCRdb re-hosts the immuneACCESS table, in-frame sequences only. Its copies lack some clones; in the studies checked, an unresolved V gene accounts for under half of them, and the cause for the rest is not known. The V and J calls and clone size come from that table; D and trimming were worked out from the DNA. The sample table lists over 100,000 clones, 70% of them with a count of one. The biggest ten clones account for approximately 9.4% of the sample.

In total, roughly 670 healthy bone marrow donors made up the cohort. At the time of sampling, every cohort member was nominally healthy, though immune exposures that went unrecorded were likely present. The donor was CMV seropositive and belonged to the group of a few hundred seropositive cohort members. A peripheral blood sample was collected from each donor, and TCR beta sequencing was performed on peripheral blood mononuclear cells. Genomic DNA was extracted from the blood cell samples with the Qiagen DNeasy Blood Extraction Kit. The origin of this receptor is a man in his thirties or forties in good health and CMV-seropositive. The chain was built from TRBV25-1 and TRBJ1-1; the central 8 bases match TRBD1. The sample comprised PBMCs. The DNA sequence follows: TGTGCCAGCAGTGAATTCGGACAGGGATCCACTGAAGCTTTCTTT. Its translation is CASSEFGQGSTEAFF.